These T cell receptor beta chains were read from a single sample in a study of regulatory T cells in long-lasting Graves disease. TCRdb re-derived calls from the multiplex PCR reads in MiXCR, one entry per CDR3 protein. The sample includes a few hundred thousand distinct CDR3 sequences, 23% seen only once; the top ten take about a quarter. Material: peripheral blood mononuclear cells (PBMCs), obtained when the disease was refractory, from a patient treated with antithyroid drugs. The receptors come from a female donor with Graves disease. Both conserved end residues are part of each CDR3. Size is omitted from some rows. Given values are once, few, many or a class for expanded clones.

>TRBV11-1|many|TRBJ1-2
CASSVQGTYGYTF
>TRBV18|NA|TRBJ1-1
CASSPKTGGTEAFF
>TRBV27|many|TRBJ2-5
CASRQGWREGGETQYF
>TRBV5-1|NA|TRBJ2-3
CASSGSFRTSGRDTQYF
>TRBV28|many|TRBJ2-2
CASSFGGSDAGELFF
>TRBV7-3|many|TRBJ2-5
CASSSRTGEETQYF
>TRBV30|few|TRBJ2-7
CAWVSQQAYEQYF
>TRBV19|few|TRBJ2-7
CASSISLRAGSYEQYF
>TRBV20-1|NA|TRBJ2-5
CSAGTGSGQETQYF
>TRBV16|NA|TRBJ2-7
CASSQGGTSYEQYF
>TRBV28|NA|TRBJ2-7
CASRRTSGVSEQYF
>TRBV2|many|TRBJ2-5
CASRAGTSGRWQETQYF
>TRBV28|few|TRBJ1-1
CASSPRDRGGRTTEAFF
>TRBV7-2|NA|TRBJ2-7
CASSHRIAPLGDEQYF
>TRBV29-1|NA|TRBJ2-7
CSVARGGHEQYF
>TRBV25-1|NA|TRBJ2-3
CASSPQRDTFTDTQYF
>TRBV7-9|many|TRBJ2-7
CASSSRGNSYEQYF
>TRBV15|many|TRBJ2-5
CATSRDLGETQYF
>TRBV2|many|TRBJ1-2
CASSLPRDRAYGYTF
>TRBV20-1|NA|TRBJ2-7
CSARGGTSSYEQYF
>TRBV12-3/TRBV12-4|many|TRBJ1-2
CASSLGQGAAGYTF
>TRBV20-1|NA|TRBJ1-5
CSARGGQILNQPQHF
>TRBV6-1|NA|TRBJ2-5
CASSGNGMETETQYF
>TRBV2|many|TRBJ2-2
CASRPGSVHTGELFF
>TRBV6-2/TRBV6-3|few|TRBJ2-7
CASSELAGGTYEQYF
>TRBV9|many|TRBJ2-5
CASSVDGRWETQYF
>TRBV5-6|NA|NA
CASTPGSAGGIGEQFF
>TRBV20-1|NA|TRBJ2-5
CSAENGTSRKTQYF
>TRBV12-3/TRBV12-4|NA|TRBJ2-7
CASSKTGGTYEQYF
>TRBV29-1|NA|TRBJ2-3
CSVIPSGTDTQYF
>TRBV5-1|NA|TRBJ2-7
CASSSQIRDYEQYF
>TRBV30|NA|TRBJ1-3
CAWSAQQGRPGNTIYF
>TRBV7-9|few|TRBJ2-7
CASSSSGTGRGEQYF
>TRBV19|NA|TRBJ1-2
CASSIAQGGGYTF
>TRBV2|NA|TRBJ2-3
CATQSTRLTDTQYF
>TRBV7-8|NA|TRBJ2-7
CASSLAITVNEQYF
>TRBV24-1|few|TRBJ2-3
CAIQGGRALDTQYF
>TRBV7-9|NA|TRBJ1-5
CASSFPGQPSNQPQHF
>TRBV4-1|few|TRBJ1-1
CASSLQEDTEAFF
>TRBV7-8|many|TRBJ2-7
CASRRQGLSSYEQYF
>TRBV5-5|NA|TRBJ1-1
CASSLSVSGGQGKRGTEAFF
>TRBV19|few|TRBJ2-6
CASSTRWKREGLVGANVLTF
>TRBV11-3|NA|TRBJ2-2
CASSQDVGVTGELFF
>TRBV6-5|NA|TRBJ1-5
CASSYLQGQTQHF
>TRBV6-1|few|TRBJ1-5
CASVGESRQPQHF
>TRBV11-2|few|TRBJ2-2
CASSPRLDWNTGELFF
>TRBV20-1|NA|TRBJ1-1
CSAYKQGAISTAEAFF
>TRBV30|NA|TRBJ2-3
CAWTPGGGMTDTQYF
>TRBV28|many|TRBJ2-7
CASSSNSVGGREQYF
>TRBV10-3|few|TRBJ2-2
CAISGKGFTGELFF
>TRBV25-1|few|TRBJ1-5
CASSEYGGHQPQHF
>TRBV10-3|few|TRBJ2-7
CAISETDRVKYF
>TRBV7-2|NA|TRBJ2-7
CASSPGLGANYEQYF
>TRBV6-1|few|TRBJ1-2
CASRQGERDHYGYTF